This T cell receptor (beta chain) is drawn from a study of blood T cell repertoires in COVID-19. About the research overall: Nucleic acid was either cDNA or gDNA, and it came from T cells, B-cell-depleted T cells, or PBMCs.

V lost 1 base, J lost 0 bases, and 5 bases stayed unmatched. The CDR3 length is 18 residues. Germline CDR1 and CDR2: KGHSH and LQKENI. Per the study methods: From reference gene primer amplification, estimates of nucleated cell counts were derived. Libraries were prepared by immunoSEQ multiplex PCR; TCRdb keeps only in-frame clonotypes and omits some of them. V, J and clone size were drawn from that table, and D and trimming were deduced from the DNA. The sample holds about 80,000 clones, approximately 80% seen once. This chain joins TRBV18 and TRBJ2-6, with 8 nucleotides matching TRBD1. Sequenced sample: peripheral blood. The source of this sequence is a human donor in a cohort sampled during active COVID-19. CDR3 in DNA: TGTGCCAGCTCACCACTTCGGACAGGGAACTCTGGGGCCAACGTCCTGACTTTC. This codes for CASSPLRTGNSGANVLTF.